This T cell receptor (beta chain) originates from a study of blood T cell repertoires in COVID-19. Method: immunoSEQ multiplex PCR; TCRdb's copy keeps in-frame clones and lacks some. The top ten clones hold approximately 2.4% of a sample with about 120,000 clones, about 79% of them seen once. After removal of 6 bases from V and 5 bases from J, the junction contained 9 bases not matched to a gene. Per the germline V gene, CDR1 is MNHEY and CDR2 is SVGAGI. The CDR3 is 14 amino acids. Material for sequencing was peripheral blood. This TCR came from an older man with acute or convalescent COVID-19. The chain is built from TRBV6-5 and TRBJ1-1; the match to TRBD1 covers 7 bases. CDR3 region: CASSLTGTGTEAFF. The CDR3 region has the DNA TGTGCCAGCAGCCTGACAGGGACTGGAACTGAAGCTTTCTTT.